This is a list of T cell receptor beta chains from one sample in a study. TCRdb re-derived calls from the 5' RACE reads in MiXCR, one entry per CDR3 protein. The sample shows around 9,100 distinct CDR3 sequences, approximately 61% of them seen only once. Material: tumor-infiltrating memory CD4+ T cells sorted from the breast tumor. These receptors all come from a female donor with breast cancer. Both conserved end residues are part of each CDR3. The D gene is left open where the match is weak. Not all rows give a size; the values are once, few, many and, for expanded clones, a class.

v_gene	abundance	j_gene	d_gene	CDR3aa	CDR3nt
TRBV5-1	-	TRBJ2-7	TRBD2	CASSIAGGSYEQYF	TGCGCCAGCAGCATAGCGGGGGGATCCTATGAGCAGTACTTC
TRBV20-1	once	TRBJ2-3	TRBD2	CSASTSGGPGSTQYF	TGCAGTGCTTCGACTAGCGGGGGGCCCGGGAGTACGCAGTATTTT
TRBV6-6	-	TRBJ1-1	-	CASSYEGVGTEAFF	TGTGCCAGCAGTTACGAGGGGGTGGGCACTGAAGCTTTCTTT
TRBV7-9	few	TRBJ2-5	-	CASSSPGRETQYF	TGTGCCAGCAGCTCGCCGGGGCGGGAGACCCAGTACTTC
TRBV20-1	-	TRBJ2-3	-	CSAKVMYSTDTQYF	TGCAGTGCTAAAGTCATGTATAGCACAGATACGCAGTATTTT
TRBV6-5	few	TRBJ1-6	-	CASSPTTRSSYNSPLHF	TGTGCCAGCAGTCCAACTACACGGAGCTCCTATAATTCACCCCTCCACTTT
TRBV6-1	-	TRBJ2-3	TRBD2	CASSGLAGPSDTQYF	TGTGCCAGCAGTGGACTAGCGGGGCCGTCGGATACGCAGTATTTT
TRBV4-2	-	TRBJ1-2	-	CASSQESGMGGYGYTF	TGTGCCAGCAGCCAAGAGTCGGGGATGGGTGGCTATGGCTACACCTTC
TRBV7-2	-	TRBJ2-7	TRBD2	CASSPQTSGSVTEQYF	TGTGCCAGCAGCCCCCAGACTAGCGGGTCTGTTACGGAGCAGTACTTC
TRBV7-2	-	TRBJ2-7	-	CASSPRDALFGQYF	TGTGCCAGCAGCCCCCGGGACGCCCTCTTTGGGCAGTACTTC
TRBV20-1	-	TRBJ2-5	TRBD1	CSAGNGDSQETQYF	TGCAGTGCTGGCAACGGGGACAGCCAAGAGACCCAGTACTTC
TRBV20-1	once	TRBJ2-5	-	CSAPQVGTQYF	TGCAGTGCTCCTCAAGTGGGGACCCAGTACTTC
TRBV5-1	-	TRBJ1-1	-	CASSLSRETEAFF	TGCGCCAGCAGCTTGAGCAGGGAGACTGAAGCTTTCTTT
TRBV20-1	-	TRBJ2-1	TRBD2	CSARLAGGPNNEQFF	TGCAGTGCTAGACTAGCGGGAGGGCCGAACAATGAGCAGTTCTTC
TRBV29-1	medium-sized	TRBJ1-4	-	CSVAQDEKLFF	TGCAGCGTTGCCCAGGACGAAAAACTGTTTTTT
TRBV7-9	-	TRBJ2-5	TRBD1	CASSPLGGLSRGRETQYF	TGTGCCAGCAGCCCCCTAGGGGGCCTCAGCAGGGGACGAGAGACCCAGTACTTC
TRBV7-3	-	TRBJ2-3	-	CASSLPQDKGTQYF	TGTGCCAGCAGCTTACCCCAGGACAAGGGTACGCAGTATTTT
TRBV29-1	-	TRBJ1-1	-	CSGNMNTEAFF	TGCAGCGGTAACATGAACACTGAAGCTTTCTTT
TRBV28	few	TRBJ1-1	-	CATRTGTLNTEAFF	TGTGCCACTCGGACCGGGACATTGAACACTGAAGCTTTCTTT
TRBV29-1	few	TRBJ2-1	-	CSVEAQNEQFF	TGCAGCGTTGAAGCGCAAAATGAGCAGTTCTTC
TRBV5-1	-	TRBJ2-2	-	CASSSGRPNTGELFF	TGCGCCAGCAGCTCGGGACGGCCGAACACCGGGGAGCTGTTTTTT
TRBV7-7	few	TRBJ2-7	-	CASSRGDSSYEQYF	TGTGCCAGCAGCCGCGGGGACAGCTCCTACGAGCAGTACTTC
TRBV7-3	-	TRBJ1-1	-	CASSFLGGEAFF	TGTGCCAGCAGCTTCTTGGGCGGTGAAGCTTTCTTT
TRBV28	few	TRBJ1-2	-	CASSGMWGAEGYGYTF	TGTGCCAGCAGCGGGATGTGGGGGGCGGAGGGCTATGGCTACACCTTC
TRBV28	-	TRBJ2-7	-	CASRERRGSYEQYF	TGTGCCAGCAGGGAGAGGCGGGGCTCCTACGAGCAGTACTTC
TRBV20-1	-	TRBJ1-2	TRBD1	CSATMTGGYGYTF	TGCAGTGCTACTATGACAGGGGGCTATGGCTACACCTTC
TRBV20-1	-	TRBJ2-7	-	CSARGGQRSPRQYF	TGCAGTGCTAGGGGTGGACAGCGATCCCCACGGCAGTACTTC
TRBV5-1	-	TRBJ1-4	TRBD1	CASSLGTHRGREKLFF	TGCGCCAGCAGCTTGGGAACTCACAGGGGGCGGGAAAAACTGTTTTTT
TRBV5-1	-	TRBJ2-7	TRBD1	CASSLGDRGNEQYF	TGCGCCAGCAGCTTGGGGGACAGGGGCAACGAGCAGTACTTC
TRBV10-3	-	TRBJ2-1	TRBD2	CAISERGGLTNEQFF	TGTGCCATCAGTGAGCGGGGGGGCTTGACGAATGAGCAGTTCTTC
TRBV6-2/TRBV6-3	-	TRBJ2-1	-	CASSYSGSYNEQFF	TGTGCCAGCAGTTACTCCGGCTCCTACAATGAGCAGTTCTTC
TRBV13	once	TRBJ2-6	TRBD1	CANSSIRDSLSSGANVLTF	TGTGCCAACAGCTCAATCCGGGACAGCCTTAGCTCTGGGGCCAACGTCCTGACTTTC
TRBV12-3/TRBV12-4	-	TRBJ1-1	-	CASSFGQGGDTEAFF	TGTGCCAGCAGTTTTGGTCAGGGTGGAGACACTGAAGCTTTCTTT
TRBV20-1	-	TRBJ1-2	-	CNIAPAGGYTF	TGCAACATAGCCCCCGCGGGAGGCTACACCTTC
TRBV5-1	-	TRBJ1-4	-	CASSVRYGPPIGLGEKLFF	TGCGCCAGCAGCGTACGGTACGGACCTCCAATCGGGCTTGGTGAAAAACTGTTTTTT
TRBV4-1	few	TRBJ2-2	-	CASSRLVGGDTGELFF	TGCGCCAGCAGCCGCCTGGTGGGGGGAGACACCGGGGAGCTGTTTTTT
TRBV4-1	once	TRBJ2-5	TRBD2	CASSQGLAGVGTQYF	TGCGCCAGCAGCCAAGGGCTAGCGGGGGTAGGGACCCAGTACTTC
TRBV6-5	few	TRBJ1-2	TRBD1	CASRTFTGTGGNGYTF	TGTGCCAGCAGAACATTCACCGGGACAGGGGGAAATGGCTACACCTTC
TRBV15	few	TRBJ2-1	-	CATSTTRAGREQFF	TGTGCCACCAGCACCACGAGGGCGGGGCGGGAGCAGTTCTTC
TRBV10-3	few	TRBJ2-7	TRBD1	CAISESGQGRYEQYF	TGTGCCATCAGTGAGTCGGGACAGGGGCGCTACGAGCAGTACTTC
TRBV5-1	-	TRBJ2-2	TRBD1	CASSFTGTGGPGELFF	TGCGCCAGCAGCTTCACCGGGACAGGGGGCCCCGGGGAGCTGTTTTTT
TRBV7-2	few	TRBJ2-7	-	CASTPMGQFYEQYF	TGTGCCAGCACCCCCATGGGGCAATTCTACGAGCAGTACTTC
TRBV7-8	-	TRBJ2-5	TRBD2	CASSFARESTQYF	TGTGCCAGCAGCTTCGCGCGGGAGTCAACCCAGTACTTC
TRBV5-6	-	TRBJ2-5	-	CASNPIAERDQETQYF	TGTGCCAGCAACCCAATAGCGGAGAGGGACCAAGAGACCCAGTACTTC
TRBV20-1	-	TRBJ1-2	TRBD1	CSTGQESNYGYTF	TGCAGTACGGGACAGGAATCTAACTATGGCTACACCTTC
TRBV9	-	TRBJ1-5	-	CASTISRVQQPQHF	TGTGCCAGCACCATATCCAGGGTTCAGCAGCCCCAGCATTTT
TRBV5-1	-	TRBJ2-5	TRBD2	CASSPRTSGAIQETQYF	TGCGCCAGCAGCCCACGGACTAGCGGGGCGATCCAAGAGACCCAGTACTTC
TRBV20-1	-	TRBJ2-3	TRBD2	CSALGTSGSLNTDTQYF	TGCAGTGCTTTAGGGACTAGCGGGAGTCTTAACACAGATACGCAGTATTTT
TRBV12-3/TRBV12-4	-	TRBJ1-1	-	CASSPRQGSEAFF	TGTGCCAGCAGTCCCCGTCAGGGAAGTGAAGCTTTCTTT
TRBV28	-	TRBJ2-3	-	CASSLEGAKDTQYF	TGTGCCAGCAGTTTGGAGGGGGCGAAGGATACGCAGTATTTT
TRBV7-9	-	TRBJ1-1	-	CASIQEPGRVNTEAFF	TGTGCCAGCATCCAGGAACCGGGGAGGGTAAACACTGAAGCTTTCTTT
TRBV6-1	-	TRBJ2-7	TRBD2	CASSERSGGDSEQYF	TGTGCCAGCAGTGAAAGGAGTGGGGGGGATAGCGAGCAGTACTTC
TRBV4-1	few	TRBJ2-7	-	CASSQGRGGANYEQYF	TGCGCCAGCAGCCAAGGAAGGGGCGGGGCAAACTACGAGCAGTACTTC
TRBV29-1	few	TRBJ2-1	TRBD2	CSVWGVGTSGYNEQFF	TGCAGCGTTTGGGGTGTGGGGACTAGCGGCTACAATGAGCAGTTCTTC
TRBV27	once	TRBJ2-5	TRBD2	CASALAGAEETQYF	TGTGCCAGTGCGCTAGCGGGAGCGGAAGAGACCCAGTACTTT
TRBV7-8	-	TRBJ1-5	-	CASSFWLNQPQHF	TGTGCCAGCAGCTTTTGGCTCAATCAGCCCCAGCATTTT
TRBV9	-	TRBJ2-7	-	CASSFLPGYEQYF	TGTGCCAGCAGCTTTCTTCCAGGGTACGAGCAGTACTTC
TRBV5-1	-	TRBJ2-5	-	CASSLRQGGTQYF	TGCGCCAGCAGCTTGCGGCAGGGAGGGACCCAGTACTTC
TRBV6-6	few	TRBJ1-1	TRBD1	CASKKTGAGGGGTEAFF	TGTGCCAGCAAGAAAACAGGGGCAGGAGGGGGCGGCACTGAAGCTTTCTTT